These 29 T cell receptor beta chains were sequenced from one sample in a study of blood T cell repertoires in COVID-19. Clones were read by immunoSEQ multiplex PCR, and TCRdb kept only the in-frame ones, dropping some. Of 90,000 to 100,000 clones in the sample, roughly nine tenths were seen once. Material for sequencing was peripheral blood. All receptors come from a man aged 50 to 60 with acute or convalescent COVID-19.

This chain uses TRBV24-1 with TRBJ1-4, with D unclear. V lost 4 bases and J lost 8, with 10 bases in between. Germline V gene lookup returns CDR1 KGHDR and CDR2 SFDVKD. The CDR3 contains 13 residues. The CDR3 region has the DNA TGTGCCACCAGTGACCCTAACCTCGAAAAACTGTTTTTT. The encoded protein is CATSDPNLEKLFF.

The rearrangement uses TRBV24-1 and TRBJ1-1; unclear D gene. Per the germline V gene, CDR1 is KGHDR and CDR2 is SFDVKD. Between the trimmed V and J ends, which lost 8 bases and 1 base, there was a span of 10 bases. The CDR3 totals 13 residues. The CDR3 DNA is TGTGCCACCATCTTCCCAGGGAACACTGAAGCTTTCTTT. As protein: CATIFPGNTEAFF.

The genes are TRBV6-5 and TRBJ2-4; 11 bases agree with TRBD1. CDR1 MNHEY and CDR2 SVGAGI come from the germline V gene. Losses at the gene ends were 6 bases for V and 8 bases for J; bases not matched to a gene: 6. The CDR3 has 14 amino acids. CDR3 residues: CASRSGTGGDIQYF. In DNA, the CDR3 is TGTGCCAGCAGGTCCGGGACAGGGGGTGACATTCAGTACTTC.

The chain links TRBV11-2 to TRBJ2-1, with 8 nucleotides matching TRBD2. Germline V gene lookup returns CDR1 SGHAT and CDR2 FQNNGV. This CDR3 has 17 amino acids. V shed 7 bases and J 1 base; nucleotides not matched to a gene: 12. The CDR3 protein is CASTTGGLAVSYNEQFF. The CDR3 nucleotides read TGTGCCAGCACCACGGGGGGGCTAGCGGTTTCCTACAATGAGCAGTTCTTC.

The chain employs TRBV19 and TRBJ2-3; D unclear. The germline V and J ends were trimmed by 7 bases and 0 bases, with 11 bases remaining between them. This CDR3 comprises 14 residues. CDR1 is LNHDA, CDR2 SQIVND, per germline (reference sequence). The CDR3 nucleotides are TGTGCCAGTACCACCCTTGGCAGCACAGATACGCAGTATTTT. It translates to CASTTLGSTDTQYF.

The rearrangement uses TRBV6-6 and TRBJ2-7, with 7 nucleotides matching TRBD1. Germline values: CDR1 MNHNY, CDR2 SVGAGI (reference sequence). The CDR3 extends over 13 amino acids. Trimming removed 7 bases from V and 3 bases from J; junction bases left unmatched: 6. CDR3 amino acids: CASTARDSYEQYF. The CDR3 coding sequence is TGTGCCAGCACCGCCCGGGACAGCTACGAGCAGTACTTC.

The CDR3 nucleotides are TGTGCCAGTAGTATTCAACCCAGGGGAAATGAGCAGTTCTTC. Its protein is CASSIQPRGNEQFF. The chain has TRBV19 and TRBJ2-1, with D tentatively TRBD1 (6 bases). The CDR3 spans 14 residues. Germline-derived CDR1 and CDR2 are LNHDA and SQIVND (reference sequence). V was clipped by 3 bases and J by 7 bases, with 13 bases between them.

The rearrangement uses TRBV5-6 and TRBJ1-5; 9 bases are shared with TRBD1. The CDR3 has 16 amino acids. The V segment lost 4 bases and the J segment 2 bases; nucleotides outside the gene matches: 7. Germline V lookup: CDR1 SGHDT, CDR2 YYEEEE. The DNA for the CDR3 is TGTGCCAGCAGCAGGGGGACAGGGTATGGCAATCAGCCCCAGCATTTT. Its translation is CASSRGTGYGNQPQHF. Full variable domain (outside the CDR3, taken from reference TRBV5-6 and TRBJ1-5): DAGVTQSPTHLIKTRGQQVTLRCSPKSGHDTVSWYQQALGQGPQFIFQYYEEEERQRGNFPDRFSGHQFPNYSSELNVNALLLGDSALYLCASSRGTGYGNQPQHFGDGTRLSIL.

The chain has TRBV9 and TRBJ2-3; D gene ambiguous. V was pared by 0 bases and J by 0 bases, with 8 bases between. The germline gives CDR1 SGDLS, CDR2 YYNGEE. This CDR3 has 15 residues. In DNA, the CDR3 is TGTGCCAGCAGCGTAGCGGGTACTAGCACAGATACGCAGTATTTT. Protein: CASSVAGTSTDTQYF.

The chain carries TRBV5-1 and TRBJ2-7, with TRBD2 as a possible D gene (6 bases). The CDR3 contains 16 residues. Trimming took 4 bases from V and 0 from J, leaving 17 bases between them. Per the germline V gene, CDR1 is SGHRS and CDR2 is YFSETQ. The CDR3 DNA follows: TGCGCCAGCAGCCAATTTAGCGGTAGCCTCTCCTACGAGCAGTACTTC. It yields the protein CASSQFSGSLSYEQYF.

The chain recombines TRBV9 with TRBJ1-4; D is unclear. CDR3 length: 17 amino acids. V was cut by 0 bases and J by 0 bases, with 12 bases left in between. CDR1 and CDR2 (germline): SGDLS, YYNGEE. The CDR3 protein is CASSVGVGLATNEKLFF. The CDR3 DNA reads as TGTGCCAGCAGCGTAGGTGTAGGCCTAGCAACTAATGAAAAACTGTTTTTT.

This chain uses TRBV2 with TRBJ2-7; 7 bases match TRBD1. With V trimmed by 1 base and J by 2 bases, 2 bases remained unmatched. This CDR3 has 14 residues. The V gene's germline CDR1 is SNHLY and CDR2 FYNNEI. DNA of the CDR3: TGTGCCAGCAGTGAAGGAACAGGGGCCTACGAGCAGTACTTC. Translated, it gives CASSEGTGAYEQYF.

V is TRBV2 and J is TRBJ1-5; 7 bases match TRBD1. Germline V CDR1 and CDR2: SNHLY, FYNNEI. The CDR3 extends over 15 amino acids. V shed 6 bases, J shed 0 bases, and the junction held 5 bases outside the gene matches. The CDR3 DNA reads TGTGCCAGCAGCCTACAGGGGTCTAGCAATCAGCCCCAGCATTTT. It translates to CASSLQGSSNQPQHF. The variable domain in full, with the rest retrieved from reference TRBV2 and TRBJ1-5, is EPEVTQTPSHQVTQMGQEVILRCVPISNHLYFYWYRQILGQKVEFLVSFYNNEISEKSEIFDDQFSVERPDGSNFTLKIRSTKLEDSAMYFCASSLQGSSNQPQHFGDGTRLSIL.

The chain combines TRBV29-1 with TRBJ2-7; 11 nucleotides match TRBD2. V dropped 4 bases and J dropped 6; count of bases not matched to a gene: 14. The CDR3 contains 16 residues. Germline CDR1 is SQVTM and CDR2 is ANQGSEA. The CDR3 region is CSVGGALAGESGEQYF. As DNA, the CDR3 is TGCAGCGTTGGTGGGGCACTAGCGGGAGAATCAGGCGAGCAGTACTTC.

The chain joins TRBV19 to TRBJ1-1, with 8 nucleotides matching TRBD1. J gave up 0 bases and V 5 bases, and 8 bases lay outside the gene matches. There are 16 residues in the CDR3. CDR1 and CDR2 (germline): LNHDA, SQIVND (reference sequence). Written as DNA, the CDR3 is TGTGCCAGTAGTTTACGAGGGGGACAGGTGAACACTGAAGCTTTCTTT. Its translation is CASSLRGGQVNTEAFF.

J is TRBJ1-1 and V is TRBV6-2 or TRBV6-3; 8 bases line up with TRBD1. This CDR3 region has 18 residues. Germline V gene lookup returns CDR1 MNHEY and CDR2 SVGEGT. J gave up 1 base and V 2 bases, and 12 bases lay outside the gene matches. CDR3 residues: CASSYGQGLGAPNTEAFF. CDR3 bases: TGTGCCAGCAGTTACGGACAGGGTTTGGGCGCGCCGAACACTGAAGCTTTCTTT.

This clone came up once. The chain has TRBV5-1 and TRBJ2-7; tentatively, D is TRBD1 (5 bases). CDR1 and CDR2 (germline): SGHRS, YFSETQ. CDR3 length equals 15 residues. The V end was cut by 0 bases, the J end by 6 bases, with 16 bases between. CDR3 region: CASSLDRQRSFEQYF. The CDR3 DNA reads as TGCGCCAGCAGCTTGGACCGACAGAGAAGTTTCGAGCAGTACTTC.

The chain joins TRBV6-5 to TRBJ2-7; 10 bases agree with TRBD2. The V gene end was trimmed by 6 bases and the J gene end by 3 bases; junction bases not matched to a gene: 8. Germline-derived CDR1 and CDR2 are MNHEY and SVGAGI. The CDR3 is made up of 15 amino acids. This chain's CDR3 is CASRLYSGGFYEQYF. The CDR3 DNA is TGTGCCAGCAGATTATATAGCGGGGGGTTCTACGAGCAGTACTTC.

The rearrangement links TRBV5-6 to TRBJ2-4; D may be TRBD2 (5 bases). V was pared by 1 base and J by 1 base, with 18 bases between. The CDR3 is 18 residues long. CDR1 and CDR2 from the germline V gene are SGHDT and YYEEEE. CDR3 bases: TGTGCCAGCAGCTTGAAAACGTCGAGGGAATTTGCCAAAAACATTCAGTACTTC. Its translation: CASSLKTSREFAKNIQYF. Full variable domain (outside the CDR3, taken from reference TRBV5-6 and TRBJ2-4): DAGVTQSPTHLIKTRGQQVTLRCSPKSGHDTVSWYQQALGQGPQFIFQYYEEEERQRGNFPDRFSGHQFPNYSSELNVNALLLGDSALYLCASSLKTSREFAKNIQYFGAGTRLSVL.

The chain joins TRBV29-1 to TRBJ1-2; 8 nucleotides align to TRBD1. V trimming: 6 bases; J trimming: 5 bases; junction bases outside the gene matches: 11. Germline CDR1 is SQVTM and CDR2 is ANQGSEA. The CDR3 has 14 amino acids. This CDR3 is CSVEDRVSRYGYTF. As DNA, the CDR3 is TGCAGCGTCGAGGACAGGGTTTCTAGGTATGGCTACACCTTC.

The chain links TRBV12-3 or TRBV12-4 to TRBJ1-2; D ambiguous. V was shortened by 6 bases and J by 5 bases, with 10 bases between the two germline ends. CDR3 length: 12 residues. CDR3 DNA sequence: TGTGCCAGCAGCTACAGAATTTATGGCTACACCTTC. Its translation is CASSYRIYGYTF.

The chain is built from TRBV5-3 and TRBJ2-5; 11 nucleotides line up with TRBD2. TRBV5-3 is sorted into the ORF group, with uncertain function. J was trimmed by 5 bases and V by 0 bases; bases with no gene match: 9. The CDR3 contains 17 residues. CDR3 sequence: CARSLVGSGREGETQYF. Written as DNA, the CDR3 is TGTGCCAGAAGCTTGGTTGGTAGCGGGAGGGAGGGGGAGACCCAGTACTTC.

This chain uses TRBV7-9 with TRBJ1-5; possibly TRBD1 for D (5 bases). Trimming removed 3 bases from V and 4 bases from J, with 7 bases in between. The CDR3 length is 13 residues. Germline-derived CDR1 and CDR2 are SEHNR and FQNEAQ (reference sequence). Here the CDR3 DNA reads TGTGCCAGCAGCTTCGGGGGGAATCAGCCCCAGCATTTT. Amino acids: CASSFGGNQPQHF.

The chain employs TRBV10-2 and TRBJ1-1; possible D gene TRBD1, 5 bases. Germline CDR1 and CDR2: WSHSY and SAAADI. The CDR3 is made up of 14 amino acids. The V gene lost 8 bases and the J gene lost 6 bases, with 19 bases spanning the gap. The CDR3 bases are TGCGCCAGCGCCCCCGACAGCTTCCCCCCTGAAGCTTTCTTT. Its translation is CASAPDSFPPEAFF.

This rearrangement joins TRBV12-5 to TRBJ1-3; possible D gene TRBD1, 5 bases. V lost 1 base to trimming and J lost 4 bases, with 14 bases between them. CDR3 length equals 16 residues. Germline V gives CDR1 LGHNT, CDR2 FRNRAP. In DNA, the CDR3 is TGTGCTAGTGGTTTGGGGACAAGCCAAATCGGAAACACCATATATTTT. Protein sequence: CASGLGTSQIGNTIYF.

The chain uses TRBV2 and TRBJ2-5; 14 positions agree with TRBD2. The CDR3 loop spans 16 amino acids. In germline, CDR1 is SNHLY, CDR2 FYNNEI. V lost 4 bases and J lost 4; bases outside the gene matches: 5. The CDR3 loop reads CASSAPGLAGGETQYF. In DNA, the CDR3 is TGTGCCAGCAGTGCCCCAGGACTAGCGGGAGGAGAGACCCAGTACTTC.

The chain combines TRBV21-1 with TRBJ1-1; the DNA was not used to check the table's D call, TRBD1. TRBV21-1 is an annotated pseudogene. The CDR3 has 14 residues. The CDR3 reads CASNRGTVNTEAFF. CDR3 bases: TGTGCCAGCAATCGAGGGACAGTTAACACTGAAGCTTTCTTT.

This sequence joins TRBV19 and TRBJ2-3; TRBD1 matches 7 bases. The CDR3 totals 18 residues. Germline V CDR1 and CDR2: LNHDA, SQIVND (reference sequence). Germline trimming cut 0 bases from V and 6 bases from J; bases unmatched to any gene: 15. CDR3 bases: TGTGCCAGTAGTATAGACCTCCCCTCCAGACAGGGCGGGGATACGCAGTATTTT. This gives the protein CASSIDLPSRQGGDTQYF.

The gene calls are TRBV27 and TRBJ2-1; 10 nucleotides line up with TRBD2. Germline loops: CDR1 MNHEY, CDR2 SMNVEV (reference sequence). CDR3 length: 14 amino acids. V was clipped by 7 bases and J by 10 bases; unmatched bases: 10. CDR3 region: CASKMPRTSGEQFF. The CDR3 region has the DNA TGTGCCAGCAAAATGCCCCGGACTAGCGGCGAGCAGTTCTTC.